The 3 T cell receptor beta chains reported below all come from one sample, sequenced in a study of shared clonotypes between healthy human individuals. TCRdb keeps only in-frame clones here, not all; method: immunoSEQ multiplex PCR. This repertoire shows 2 million to 2.5 million clones, around 93% found once; its top ten account for 0.37%. The sample taken for sequencing was naive CD4+ T cells from PBMCs. Subset described: CD45RA+ positively selected. Receptor source: a man between 18 and 29 years old in good health. Some clones in this sample may be carry-over from other donors' samples.

The CDR3 sequence is CASRGSGYGYTF. The CDR3 coding sequence is TGCGCCAGCAGGGGGTCGGGCTATGGCTACACCTTC. The chain recombines TRBV5-1 with TRBJ1-2; D unresolved. This CDR3 has 12 residues. V lost 5 bases and J 4 bases, leaving 9 bases between the germline ends. Looked up from germline, CDR1 is SGHRS and CDR2 is YFSETQ.

To note about this clone: Additional DNA sequences in this sample encode the identical CDR3. The J gene is TRBJ2-4, the V gene TRBV6-1, with D hard to call. Trimming pared 4 bases from V and 0 bases from J, leaving 10 bases between. CDR3 size: 15 residues. Germline CDR1 and CDR2: MNHNS and SASEGT. DNA for the CDR3: TGTGCCAGCAGTGGTCAGGTACTAGCCAAAAACATTCAGTACTTC. As protein: CASSGQVLAKNIQYF.

J is TRBJ1-1 and V is TRBV7-9, with D hard to call. Germline CDR1 SEHNR, CDR2 FQNEAQ (reference sequence). Between the trimmed V and J ends, which lost 1 base and 1 base, there was a span of 10 bases. CDR3 length equals 15 residues. This chain's CDR3 is CASSLGSTGNTEAFF. The CDR3 nucleotides are TGTGCCAGCAGCTTAGGTTCCACGGGGAACACTGAAGCTTTCTTT.